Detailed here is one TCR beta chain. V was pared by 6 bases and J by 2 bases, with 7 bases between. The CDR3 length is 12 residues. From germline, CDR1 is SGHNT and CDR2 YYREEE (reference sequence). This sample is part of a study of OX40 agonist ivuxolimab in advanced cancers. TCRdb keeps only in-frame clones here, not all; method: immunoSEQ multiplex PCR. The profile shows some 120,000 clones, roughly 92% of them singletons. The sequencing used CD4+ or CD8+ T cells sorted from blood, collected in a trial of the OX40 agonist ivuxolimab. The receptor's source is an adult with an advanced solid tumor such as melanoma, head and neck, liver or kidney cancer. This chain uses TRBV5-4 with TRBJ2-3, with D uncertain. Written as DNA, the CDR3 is TGTGCCAGCAATGGGTACACAGATACGCAGTATTTT. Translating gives CASNGYTDTQYF. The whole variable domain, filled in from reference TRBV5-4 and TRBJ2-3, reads ETGVTQSPTHLIKTRGQQVTLRCSSQSGHNTVSWYQQALGQGPQFIFQYYREEENGRGNFPPRFSGLQFPNYSSELNVNALELDDSALYLCASNGYTDTQYFGPGTRLTVL.